These T cell receptor beta chains were read from a single sample in a study of cytomegalovirus exposure and HLA in healthy donors. Data came from immunoSEQ multiplex PCR; TCRdb stores just in-frame clones and leaves some out. Altogether some 130,000 clones are present, roughly 80% being singletons, with the ten largest covering approximately 1.5%. Sample: PBMCs. Receptors originate from a female donor in good health and CMV-seronegative. Each CDR3 is given with its conserved first and last residue. The D gene is left open where the match is weak. The size entry is marked missing in some rows and otherwise reads once, few, many or a size class.

V gene: TRBV28; D gene: TRBD2; CDR3 length: 15; J gene: TRBJ2-7; clone size: -; CDR3 DNA: TGTGCCAGCAGTTCCTGGACTAGCGGGAGCGACGAGCAGTACTTC; CDR3 protein: CASSSWTSGSDEQYF
V gene: TRBV28; D gene: TRBD2; CDR3 length: 15; J gene: TRBJ2-2; clone size: few; CDR3 DNA: TGTGCCAGCAGTCCCCTGCGAGCGGGAGTAGGGGAGCTGTTTTTT; CDR3 protein: CASSPLRAGVGELFF
V gene: TRBV4-3; D gene: -; CDR3 length: 18; J gene: TRBJ1-4; clone size: -; CDR3 DNA: TGCGCCAGCAGCCAAGATGAGGGAGTTCGGGGACTTAATGAAAAACTGTTTTTT; CDR3 protein: CASSQDEGVRGLNEKLFF
V gene: TRBV6-4; D gene: TRBD2; CDR3 length: 21; J gene: TRBJ2-2; clone size: -; CDR3 DNA: TGTGCCAGCAGTGACTCTTCCCTTGGGCTAGCGGGAGGGCCAGATGCCGGGGAGCTGTTTTTT; CDR3 protein: CASSDSSLGLAGGPDAGELFF
V gene: TRBV7-6; D gene: TRBD2; CDR3 length: 16; J gene: TRBJ2-3; clone size: -; CDR3 DNA: TGTGCCAGCAGCTTAGAAGGGGGACTAGCGACAGATACGCAGTATTTT; CDR3 protein: CASSLEGGLATDTQYF
V gene: TRBV5-6; D gene: -; CDR3 length: 16; J gene: TRBJ1-1; clone size: -; CDR3 DNA: TGTGCCAGCAGCTTGGCGAGGCGGGGCAGGAACACTGAAGCTTTCTTT; CDR3 protein: CASSLARRGRNTEAFF
V gene: TRBV4-2; D gene: TRBD2; CDR3 length: 16; J gene: TRBJ2-1; clone size: -; CDR3 DNA: TGTGCCAGCAGCGGGTTTCCGGGACTAGCGTACAATGAGCAGTTCTTC; CDR3 protein: CASSGFPGLAYNEQFF
V gene: TRBV7-3; D gene: TRBD1; CDR3 length: 13; J gene: TRBJ1-1; clone size: -; CDR3 DNA: TGTGCCAGCAGCTCCGGACAGGACACTGAAGCTTTCTTT; CDR3 protein: CASSSGQDTEAFF
V gene: TRBV6-4; D gene: TRBD2; CDR3 length: 15; J gene: TRBJ2-1; clone size: few; CDR3 DNA: TGTGCCAGCAAGTTAACGGGAGGGGAGGCCAATGAGCAGTTCTTC; CDR3 protein: CASKLTGGEANEQFF
V gene: TRBV7-2; D gene: -; CDR3 length: 14; J gene: TRBJ1-1; clone size: -; CDR3 DNA: TGTGCCAGCAGCCCCCGGGTCTTGGGCACTGAAGCTTTCTTT; CDR3 protein: CASSPRVLGTEAFF
V gene: TRBV28; D gene: -; CDR3 length: 15; J gene: TRBJ2-7; clone size: -; CDR3 DNA: TGTGCCAGCAGTTTAGGCGGGACTCAGCCTAGAGAGCAGTACTTC; CDR3 protein: CASSLGGTQPREQYF
V gene: TRBV27; D gene: -; CDR3 length: 13; J gene: TRBJ1-2; clone size: -; CDR3 DNA: TGTGCCAGCAGTTTAGACAGAGACTATGGCTACACCTTC; CDR3 protein: CASSLDRDYGYTF
V gene: TRBV21-1; D gene: -; CDR3 length: 16; J gene: TRBJ1-5; clone size: -; CDR3 DNA: TGTGCCAGCAGCACTCCCGACAGGGATAGCAATCAGCCCCAGCATTTT; CDR3 protein: CASSTPDRDSNQPQHF
V gene: TRBV27; D gene: -; CDR3 length: 17; J gene: TRBJ1-5; clone size: -; CDR3 DNA: TGTGCCAGCAGTTCAGGGCAAAGACAGGCGCTAAATCAGCCCCAGCATTTT; CDR3 protein: CASSSGQRQALNQPQHF
V gene: TRBV14; D gene: -; CDR3 length: 13; J gene: TRBJ2-7; clone size: -; CDR3 DNA: TGTGCCAGCAAGGGGACAACCTCCTACGAGCAGTACTTC; CDR3 protein: CASKGTTSYEQYF
V gene: TRBV2; D gene: -; CDR3 length: 14; J gene: TRBJ2-5; clone size: -; CDR3 DNA: TGTGCCAGCACCCAGGCCCATCTAAAAGGGACCCAGTACTTC; CDR3 protein: CASTQAHLKGTQYF
V gene: TRBV6-6; D gene: -; CDR3 length: 16; J gene: TRBJ2-2; clone size: -; CDR3 DNA: TGTGCCAGCAGTTACTGGCAGGGCGTGAACACCGGGGAGCTGTTTTTT; CDR3 protein: CASSYWQGVNTGELFF
V gene: TRBV6-1; D gene: -; CDR3 length: 17; J gene: TRBJ1-3; clone size: -; CDR3 DNA: TGTGCCAGCAGTGAGACCCCCCGCGGAGCCTCTGGAAACACCATATATTTT; CDR3 protein: CASSETPRGASGNTIYF
V gene: TRBV25-1; D gene: TRBD2; CDR3 length: 14; J gene: TRBJ2-5; clone size: -; CDR3 DNA: TGTGCCAGCAGTGAATTCGGGGGGAAGGAGACCCAGTACTTC; CDR3 protein: CASSEFGGKETQYF
V gene: TRBV7-2; D gene: -; CDR3 length: 16; J gene: TRBJ2-6; clone size: -; CDR3 DNA: TGTGCCAGCAGCTTAGGAACAGGGTCTGGGGCCAACGTCCTGACTTTC; CDR3 protein: CASSLGTGSGANVLTF
V gene: TRBV7-2; D gene: -; CDR3 length: 14; J gene: TRBJ2-2; clone size: once; CDR3 DNA: TGTGCCAGCAGCTATCAGGGTCGCACCGGGGAGCTGTTTTTT; CDR3 protein: CASSYQGRTGELFF
V gene: TRBV9; D gene: -; CDR3 length: 15; J gene: TRBJ1-5; clone size: -; CDR3 DNA: TGTGCCAGCAGCGTAGATGGAGGGGCGGGTCAGCCCCAGCATTTT; CDR3 protein: CASSVDGGAGQPQHF
V gene: TRBV6-1; D gene: -; CDR3 length: 15; J gene: TRBJ2-1; clone size: -; CDR3 DNA: TGTGCCAGCAGTGAATTTGTCTTCAGTATCAATGAGCAGTTCTTC; CDR3 protein: CASSEFVFSINEQFF